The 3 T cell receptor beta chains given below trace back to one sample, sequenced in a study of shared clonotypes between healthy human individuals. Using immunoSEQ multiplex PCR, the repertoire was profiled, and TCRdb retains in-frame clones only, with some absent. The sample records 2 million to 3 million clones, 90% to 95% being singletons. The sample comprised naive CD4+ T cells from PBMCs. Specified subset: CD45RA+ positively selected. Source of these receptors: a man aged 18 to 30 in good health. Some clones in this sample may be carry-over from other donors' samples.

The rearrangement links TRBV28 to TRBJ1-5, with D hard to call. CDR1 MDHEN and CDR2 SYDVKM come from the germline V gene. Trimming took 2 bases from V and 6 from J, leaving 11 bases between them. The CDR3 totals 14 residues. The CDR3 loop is CASSLRNGGQPQHF. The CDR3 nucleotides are TGTGCCAGCAGTTTAAGGAATGGTGGTCAGCCCCAGCATTTT.

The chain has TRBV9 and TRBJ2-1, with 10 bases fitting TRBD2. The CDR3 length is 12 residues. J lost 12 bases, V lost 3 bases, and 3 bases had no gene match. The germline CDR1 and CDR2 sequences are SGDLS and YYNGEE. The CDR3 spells CASSGASGRQFF. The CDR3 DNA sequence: TGTGCCAGCAGCGGGGCTAGCGGGAGGCAGTTCTTC. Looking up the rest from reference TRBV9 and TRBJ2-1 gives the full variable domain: DSGVTQTPKHLITATGQRVTLRCSPRSGDLSVYWYQQSLDQGLQFLIQYYNGEERAKGNILERFSAQQFPDLHSELNLSSLELGDSALYFCASSGASGRQFFGPGTRLTVL.

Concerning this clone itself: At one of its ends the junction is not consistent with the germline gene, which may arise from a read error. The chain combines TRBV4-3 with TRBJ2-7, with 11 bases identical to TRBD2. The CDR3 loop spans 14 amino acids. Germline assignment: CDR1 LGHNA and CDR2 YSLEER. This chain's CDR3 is CAGSLGLAVNEQYF. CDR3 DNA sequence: TGCGCCGGCAGCTTGGGACTAGCGGTAAACGAGCAGTACTTC.